This T cell receptor (beta chain) was identified during a study of blood T cell repertoires in COVID-19. Study details: Spain, Italy and the United States supplied samples that represented acute and convalescent COVID-19. T cells, B-cell-depleted T cells, or PBMCs provided the cDNA or gDNA that served as material.

Study processing details: Scientists estimated how many nucleated cells there were by amplifying reference gene primers. Sequencing used immunoSEQ multiplex PCR; TCRdb keeps in-frame clones, though not all of them. V, J and clone size were drawn from that table, and D and trimming were deduced from the DNA. The sample records 400,000 to 550,000 clones, around 89% being singletons. CDR1 LGHDT and CDR2 YNNKEL come from the germline V gene (reference sequence). This CDR3 region has 13 residues. Trimming stripped 4 bases from V and 11 bases from J, with 17 bases between. The sample was peripheral blood. The chain employs TRBV3-1 (or the pseudogene TRBV3-2) and TRBJ1-1, with D possibly TRBD1 on 6 matching bases. The TCR comes from a woman between 25 and 40 years old with acute or convalescent COVID-19. The CDR3 nucleotides read TGTGCCAGCAGCCCGACTGGACAGTTAGGGGCTTTCTTT. Amino acids: CASSPTGQLGAFF.